This T cell receptor beta chain was recorded in a study of blood T cell repertoires in COVID-19. About the study: T cells, B-cell-depleted T cells, or PBMCs supplied cDNA or gDNA.

Original data processing: It was from reference gene primer amplification that nucleated cell counts were estimated. Only in-frame clones appear in the TCRdb table, and some are missing; sequencing was by immunoSEQ multiplex PCR. Clone size and the V and J calls come from that table; the DNA yielded D and trimming. This sample has about 150,000 clones, with roughly four fifths found just once. Sequencing was carried out using peripheral blood. The clonotype originates from a human donor with acute or convalescent COVID-19. The donor label of this sample is uncertain.

The CDR3 sequence is CASSPPPTGGGTDTQYF. In DNA form, the CDR3 reads TGTGCCAGCAGTCCCCCACCTACAGGGGGGGGGACAGATACGCAGTATTTT. This chain joins TRBV6-6 and TRBJ2-3; D perhaps matches TRBD1 (8 bases). With 5 bases removed from V and 3 bases from J, the gap between germline ends came to 21 bases. The CDR3 runs to 17 residues. From germline, CDR1 is MNHNY and CDR2 SVGAGI (reference sequence).